Listed below are T cell receptor beta chains from one sample, sequenced in a study of blood T cell repertoires in COVID-19. Assay used: immunoSEQ multiplex PCR; TCRdb lists only in-frame clones, some missing. The sample consists of some 150,000 clones, 88% of them appearing once. Material for sequencing was peripheral blood. The receptors come from a human donor in a cohort sampled during active COVID-19. Both conserved end residues are part of each CDR3. Each record gives: V gene, D gene, J gene, clone size, CDR3 DNA, CDR3 protein. The D gene is left open where the match is weak. Rows may omit the clone size; those that give it use once, few, many or a size class.

>TRBV7-9|TRBD2|TRBJ2-3|NA
TGTGCCAGCAGCTTAGGACTAGCGGGAGGGAACACAGATACGCAGTATTTT
CASSLGLAGGNTDTQYF
>TRBV19|NA|TRBJ2-1|NA
TGTGCCAGTAGTTACTCTAGCAATGAGCAGTTCTTC
CASSYSSNEQFF
>TRBV6-2/TRBV6-3|TRBD2|TRBJ2-1|NA
TGTGCCAGCAGTTACCATGTGAAGCGGGGGGGTCAGATCAATGAGCAGTTCTTC
CASSYHVKRGGQINEQFF
>TRBV19|TRBD1|TRBJ1-2|NA
TGTGCCAGTAACTGGGACAGTACGATTCTTGGTGGCTACACCTTC
CASNWDSTILGGYTF
>TRBV2|TRBD1|TRBJ2-7|NA
TGTGCCAGCAGTGAGGGGACAGGGCTCTACGAGCAGTACTTC
CASSEGTGLYEQYF
>TRBV7-3|NA|TRBJ2-6|NA
TGTGCCAGCAGCTTAGTCACCCCGGCCAGGGTCTCTGGGGCCAACGTCCTGACTTTC
CASSLVTPARVSGANVLTF
>TRBV5-1|NA|TRBJ1-1|NA
TGCGCCAGCAGCTCCGGAAGGGGCCCGAACACTGAAGCTTTCTTT
CASSSGRGPNTEAFF
>TRBV7-8|TRBD2|TRBJ2-7|NA
TGTGCCAGCGCGCGGGGGGTATCCTACGAGCAGTACTTC
CASARGVSYEQYF
>TRBV7-9|TRBD2|TRBJ2-1|once
TGTGCCAGCAGCCCCGGAGCGGGAGTAGGGAATGAGCAGTTCTTC
CASSPGAGVGNEQFF
>TRBV7-9|TRBD1|TRBJ1-1|NA
TGTGCCAGCACCTTGTCGGGACAGATGAACACTGAAGCTTTCTTT
CASTLSGQMNTEAFF
>TRBV5-1|NA|TRBJ1-1|few
TGCGCCAGCAGACGATCAGGGAACACTGAAGCTTTCTTT
CASRRSGNTEAFF
>TRBV11-2|TRBD2|TRBJ2-3|NA
TGTGCCAGCAGCTTAGTACCCAGCGGGGGTCTCCATACGCAGTATTTT
CASSLVPSGGLHTQYF
>TRBV14|NA|TRBJ2-7|NA
TGTGCCAGCAGCCAAGATATGGGGGCAGCCGAGCAGTACTTC
CASSQDMGAAEQYF
>TRBV13|TRBD1|TRBJ2-1|NA
TGTGCCAGCAGCTACAGGGGACCCAATGAGCAGTTCTTC
CASSYRGPNEQFF
>TRBV9|TRBD2|TRBJ2-7|NA
TGTGCCAGCAGCGTAAGCCCAGGGAGGGACTACGAGCAGTACTTC
CASSVSPGRDYEQYF
>TRBV28|NA|TRBJ2-7|NA
TGTGCCAGCAGCCCGATTCTAGCTTACTCCTACGAGCAGTACTTC
CASSPILAYSYEQYF
>TRBV20-1|NA|TRBJ2-7|NA
TGCAGTGCTAGAGTGAGAAACGAGCAGTACTTC
CSARVRNEQYF
>TRBV4-3|TRBD2|TRBJ2-7|once
TGCGCCAGCAGCCAAATTAAAGGGCTAGCGGGAGTCCCATACTTCCACGAGCAGTACTTC
CASSQIKGLAGVPYFHEQYF
>TRBV7-2|TRBD2|TRBJ2-1|NA
TGTGCCAGCAGCTTAAGGGCGGGAGGTGGAAATGAGCAGTTCTTC
CASSLRAGGGNEQFF
>TRBV19|TRBD1|TRBJ2-5|NA
TGTGCCAGTAGGGACCTGGGACAGCCTCAAGAGACCCAGTACTTC
CASRDLGQPQETQYF
>TRBV6-1|NA|TRBJ2-7|NA
TGTGCCAGCAGTGAAAGGGCCAGGGTGGACGAGCAGTACTTC
CASSERARVDEQYF
>TRBV11-2|NA|TRBJ2-7|NA
TGTGCCAGCAGCTTAGTAATGGCGAGGAGCTCCTACGAGCAGTACTTC
CASSLVMARSSYEQYF
>TRBV7-2|TRBD1|TRBJ1-1|NA
TGTGCCAGCAGCTTAGTGGCGACAGGGGGCTCGGTGAACACTGAAGCTTTCTTT
CASSLVATGGSVNTEAFF
>TRBV6-5|NA|TRBJ1-3|NA
TGTGCCTCCGGAGGCCGCTCTGGAAACACCATATATTTT
CASGGRSGNTIYF
>TRBV5-8|NA|TRBJ1-1|NA
TGTGCCAGCAAGCAGGGTTTAAACACTGAAGCTTTCTTT
CASKQGLNTEAFF
>TRBV13|TRBD1|TRBJ1-3|NA
TGTGCCAGCAGCCTACGGACAGGTTTCTCTGGAAACACCATATATTTT
CASSLRTGFSGNTIYF
>TRBV7-9|NA|TRBJ1-2|NA
TGTGCCAGCAGCTCCAATTATGTGGGGGCAGTGTATGGCTACACCTTC
CASSSNYVGAVYGYTF
>TRBV28|TRBD1|TRBJ2-7|NA
TGTGCCAGCAGTTCAGGACAGGGGAGGATAGTTTACGAGCAGTACTTC
CASSSGQGRIVYEQYF
>TRBV29-1|TRBD1|TRBJ1-2|NA
TGCAGCGTTGAAGCCGGGACAGTCGTGCCTGGCAGCTATGGCTACACCTTC
CSVEAGTVVPGSYGYTF
>TRBV2|TRBD1|TRBJ1-5|NA
TGTGCCAGCAGAGAGCAGGGGGCCGGAATTAATCAGCCCCAGCATTTT
CASREQGAGINQPQHF
>TRBV7-8|TRBD1|TRBJ2-5|NA
TGTGCCAGCAGCTTAGTAACAGGGGAAGAGACCCAGTACTTC
CASSLVTGEETQYF
>TRBV7-3|NA|TRBJ1-6|NA
TGTGCCAGCAGCTTAGAAGCTCATTATAATTCACCCCTCCACTTT
CASSLEAHYNSPLHF
>TRBV6-6|NA|TRBJ1-6|NA
TGTGCCAGCAGGGCTCAGGGGAATAATTCACCCCTCCACTTT
CASRAQGNNSPLHF
>TRBV9|TRBD2|TRBJ2-2|NA
TGTGCCAGCAGCGGTTCTAGCGGGGGGCCCGGGGAGCTGTTTTTT
CASSGSSGGPGELFF
>TRBV4-3|TRBD1|TRBJ2-1|NA
TGCGCCAGCAGCCAAGAACAGGGGGCTTTTCGGCAGTTCTTC
CASSQEQGAFRQFF
>TRBV28|TRBD1|TRBJ1-5|NA
TGTGCCAGCCGGGACAGGGGGTATTCGGGCAATCAGCCCCAGCATTTT
CASRDRGYSGNQPQHF
>TRBV6-4|TRBD1|TRBJ2-7|NA
TGTGCCAGCAATCCAACGGGACAGAGCTACGAGCAGTACTTC
CASNPTGQSYEQYF
>TRBV3-1/TRBV3-2|TRBD2|TRBJ2-7|NA
TGTGCCAGCAGCCCTTCGGGGAGCGGGAGCAGTATCTCCGAGCAGTACTTC
CASSPSGSGSSISEQYF
>TRBV12-2|NA|TRBJ1-4|NA
TGTGCAAGTCGCTTAGCCCTCCGGACAGGGAAGAAAGGGGATGAAAAACTGTTTTTT
CASRLALRTGKKGDEKLFF
>TRBV18|TRBD1|TRBJ2-7|NA
TGTGCCAGCTCACTCATACCACCCACAGGGGGTCCCTACGAGCAGTACTTC
CASSLIPPTGGPYEQYF
>TRBV18|TRBD1|TRBJ1-5|NA
TGTGCCAGCTCACCATCACAGGGGGTCGATCAGCCCCAGCATTTT
CASSPSQGVDQPQHF
>TRBV4-1|TRBD1|TRBJ2-2|NA
TGCGCCAGCAGCCAAGAACAGGGGGGGAACACCGGGGAGCTGTTTTTT
CASSQEQGGNTGELFF
>TRBV6-5|NA|TRBJ2-2|NA
TGTGCCAGCAGAACTAGTTTTGGTAACACCGGGGAGCTGTTTTTT
CASRTSFGNTGELFF
>TRBV21-1|NA|TRBJ2-7|NA
TGTGCCAGCAGCAATGGGCTAGCGGGAGGGGACGAGCAGTACTTC
CASSNGLAGGDEQYF
>TRBV24-1|NA|TRBJ2-5|NA
TGTGCCACCAGTGACTCAGGGATAGAGACCCAGTACTTC
CATSDSGIETQYF
>TRBV4-3|NA|TRBJ1-6|NA
TGCGCCAGCGCCCTCAGACGGGAAAATTCACCCCTCCACTTT
CASALRRENSPLHF
>TRBV18|NA|TRBJ1-6|NA
TGTGCCAGCTCCCCCGGACAGTTTAATTCACCCCTCCACTTT
CASSPGQFNSPLHF
>TRBV19|NA|TRBJ2-7|NA
TGTGCCAGACTACTGGGACTCAGGGTCCGGCACGAGCAGTACTTC
CARLLGLRVRHEQYF
>TRBV18|TRBD1|TRBJ2-2|NA
TGTGCCAGCTCACCAGGTGCGGGGCGCCGGGACAGGTCCAACGCGAACACCGGGGAGCTGTTTTTT
CASSPGAGRRDRSNANTGELFF
>TRBV11-2|NA|TRBJ2-7|NA
TGTGCCAGCAGCTATACACAGGGCCCCAGCTCCTACGAGCAGTACTTC
CASSYTQGPSSYEQYF
>TRBV27|TRBD1|TRBJ1-3|NA
TGTGCCAGCAGTCTAGTGGCCAGCTCCATCACAGGGGGGTCTGGAAACACCATATATTTT
CASSLVASSITGGSGNTIYF
>TRBV27|NA|TRBJ2-5|NA
TGTGCCAGCAGTTTCGGCAGGGTAGAGACCCAGTACTTC
CASSFGRVETQYF
>TRBV3-1/TRBV3-2|TRBD1|TRBJ2-7|once
TGTGCCAGCAGCCAACCGGGACAGGGGTTCTACGAGCAGTACTTC
CASSQPGQGFYEQYF
>TRBV3-1/TRBV3-2|TRBD1|TRBJ2-1|NA
TGTGCCAGGGGACAGGGGAATGAGCAGTTCTTC
CARGQGNEQFF
>TRBV5-1|NA|TRBJ1-3|NA
TGCGCCAGCAGCTTGGCCCGGGATCCTGGTGGAAACACCATATATTTT
CASSLARDPGGNTIYF
>TRBV6-2/TRBV6-3|NA|TRBJ1-5|NA
TGTGCCAGCAGTTACAGGGGACTACCCAATCAGCCCCAGCATTTT
CASSYRGLPNQPQHF
>TRBV5-4|NA|TRBJ2-1|NA
TGTGCCAGCAGCTTGAAAGATGAGGATGAGCAGTTCTTC
CASSLKDEDEQFF